Listed below are T cell receptor beta chains from one sample, sequenced in a study of blood T cell repertoires in COVID-19. The data were produced by immunoSEQ multiplex PCR, yet TCRdb's version contains in-frame clones alone and is incomplete. The repertoire holds about 180,000 clones, with more than 70% as singletons. The sequenced sample was PBMCs or T cells enriched from blood (not recorded which). All receptors come from a woman aged 25 to 39 who had recovered from COVID-19. CDR3s include the opening cysteine and the closing phenylalanine or tryptophan. Fields, in order: D gene, J gene, V gene, clone size, CDR3 DNA, CDR3 protein. A D gene is named only where the DNA matches it firmly. Clone size, where shown, is once, few, many, or a class for clones that have expanded.

>TRBD2|TRBJ2-7|TRBV28|NA
TGTGCCAGCAGCTCGGGACTAGCGGGAACCTACGAGCAGTACTTC
CASSSGLAGTYEQYF
>NA|TRBJ1-5|TRBV7-3|NA
TGTGCCAGCAGTCCGGGAAGCAATCAGCCCCAGCATTTT
CASSPGSNQPQHF
>NA|TRBJ2-5|TRBV21-1|NA
TGTGCCAGCAGCAAAACCAGCAGAGGTTTGTACGGGGGGGAAGAGACCCAGTACTTC
CASSKTSRGLYGGEETQYF
>NA|TRBJ2-1|TRBV9|NA
TGTGCCAGCAGCTCTGGGACTGGCAATGAGCAGTTCTTC
CASSSGTGNEQFF
>TRBD2|TRBJ2-1|TRBV24-1|NA
TGTGCCACCAGTGAGCGACCAACTAGCGGCTACCACAATGAGCAGTTCTTC
CATSERPTSGYHNEQFF
>TRBD2|TRBJ2-5|TRBV19|NA
TGTGCCAGTAGTAGGCGGGGGGGAGAGACCCAGTACTTC
CASSRRGGETQYF
>TRBD1|TRBJ1-1|TRBV5-1|once
TGCGCCAGCAGCCCACGACAGGGCGGGACTGAAGCTTTCTTT
CASSPRQGGTEAFF
>TRBD1|TRBJ1-4|TRBV19|NA
TGTGCCAGTAGTTCAGGACAGGTTGCAACTAATGAAAAACTGTTTTTT
CASSSGQVATNEKLFF
>NA|TRBJ1-1|TRBV19|NA
TGTGCCAGTAGTTCCAAGCTGAACACTGAAGCTTTCTTT
CASSSKLNTEAFF
>NA|TRBJ2-7|TRBV28|NA
TGTGCCAGCAGTTTCGAACGCGGGTACTACGAGCAGTACTTC
CASSFERGYYEQYF
>NA|TRBJ2-1|TRBV11-2|NA
TGTGCCAGCAGTTGGGGGCCCCAGAATGAGCAGTTCTTC
CASSWGPQNEQFF
>TRBD1|TRBJ2-5|TRBV27|once
TGTGCCAGCAGCGGACAGGGGGCAAGGGAGACCCAGTACTTC
CASSGQGARETQYF
>NA|TRBJ1-2|TRBV5-1|NA
TGCGCCAGCACTTATGACAGCCGCAACTATGGCTACACCTTC
CASTYDSRNYGYTF
>NA|TRBJ1-1|TRBV28|NA
TGTGCCAGCAGTTTAGATATTACAGGCACTGAAGCTTTCTTT
CASSLDITGTEAFF
>TRBD2|TRBJ2-2|TRBV5-4|NA
TGTGCCAGCAGCTTGAGTGCGGGAGCCACGCCCGGGGAGCTGTTTTTT
CASSLSAGATPGELFF
>TRBD2|TRBJ2-1|TRBV6-5|NA
TGTGCCAGCAGTTCCTTTGGACTAGCGGGACGGCATGAGCAGTTCTTC
CASSSFGLAGRHEQFF
>TRBD1|TRBJ2-2|TRBV5-1|NA
TGCGCCAGCAGCGCCGGGACAGGGAGGCGGTCCACCGGGGAGCTGTTTTTT
CASSAGTGRRSTGELFF
>NA|TRBJ2-3|TRBV7-6|NA
TGTGCCAGCCGTTTGCGGCAGACTAGCACAGATACGCAGTATTTT
CASRLRQTSTDTQYF
>TRBD2|TRBJ2-1|TRBV24-1|NA
TGTGCCACCAGTCTCGGCGGGAGGGACAATGAGCAGTTCTTC
CATSLGGRDNEQFF
>TRBD2|TRBJ2-5|TRBV6-5|NA
TGTGCCAGCAGACGACTAGCGGGCCAAGAGACCCAGTACTTC
CASRRLAGQETQYF
>NA|TRBJ1-3|TRBV5-4|NA
TGTGCCAGCAGCGCGGGACCCTCGACTGGAAACACCATATATTTT
CASSAGPSTGNTIYF
>TRBD1|TRBJ1-3|TRBV4-1|NA
TGCGCCAGCAGCCAAGAAGCGACAGGGTTTGGAAACACCATATATTTT
CASSQEATGFGNTIYF
>TRBD1|TRBJ2-1|TRBV10-2|once
TGCGCCAGCAGTGAGCCGGGACAGGGACCCAATGAGCAGTTCTTC
CASSEPGQGPNEQFF
>NA|TRBJ1-4|TRBV27|once
TGTGCCAGCAGTTTCAGATCTAATGAAAAACTGTTTTTT
CASSFRSNEKLFF
>TRBD2|TRBJ2-1|TRBV10-1|NA
TGCGCCAGCAGTGATCAGCTAATAGCGGGAGGGAATAATGAGCAGTTCTTC
CASSDQLIAGGNNEQFF
>TRBD1|TRBJ2-1|TRBV7-9|NA
TGTGCCAGCCTTCGGACAGGTGTCTCCTACAATGAGCAGTTCTTC
CASLRTGVSYNEQFF
>TRBD1|TRBJ1-2|TRBV5-5|NA
TGTGCCAGCAGGAACTCCGGGACAGGGTATGGCTACACCTTC
CASRNSGTGYGYTF
>TRBD1|TRBJ2-3|TRBV5-5|NA
TGTGCCAGCAGCACAGGGGTACAAGGCACAGATACGCAGTATTTT
CASSTGVQGTDTQYF
>NA|TRBJ1-1|TRBV4-2|NA
TGTGCCAGCAGCCAAGGGGCTTTGAACACTGAAGCTTTCTTT
CASSQGALNTEAFF